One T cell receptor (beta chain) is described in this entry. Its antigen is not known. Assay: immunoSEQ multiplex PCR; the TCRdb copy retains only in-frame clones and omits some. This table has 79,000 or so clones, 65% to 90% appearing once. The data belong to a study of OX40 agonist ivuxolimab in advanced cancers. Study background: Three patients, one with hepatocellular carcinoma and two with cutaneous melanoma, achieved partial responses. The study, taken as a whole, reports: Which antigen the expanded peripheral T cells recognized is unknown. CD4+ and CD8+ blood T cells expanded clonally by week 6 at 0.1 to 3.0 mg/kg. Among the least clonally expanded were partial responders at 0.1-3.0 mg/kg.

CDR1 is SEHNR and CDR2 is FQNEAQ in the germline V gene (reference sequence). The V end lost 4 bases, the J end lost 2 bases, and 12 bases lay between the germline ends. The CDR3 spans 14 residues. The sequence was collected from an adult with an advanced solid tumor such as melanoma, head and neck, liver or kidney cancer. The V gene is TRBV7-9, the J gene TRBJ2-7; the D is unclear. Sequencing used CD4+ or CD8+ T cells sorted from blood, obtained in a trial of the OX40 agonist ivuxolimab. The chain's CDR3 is CASSSRAATYEQYF. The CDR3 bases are TGTGCCAGCAGCTCCCGGGCCGCGACCTACGAGCAGTACTTC.